The T cell receptor (beta chain) under discussion was sequenced for a study of blood T cell repertoires in COVID-19. Clones were read by immunoSEQ multiplex PCR, and TCRdb kept only the in-frame ones, dropping some. The table includes approximately 250,000 clones, roughly nine tenths detected once. The trim removed 6 bases at V and 1 base at J, leaving 9 bases unmatched. CDR3 length: 15 residues. Germline V gene data show CDR1 as LNHDA and CDR2 as SQIVND (reference sequence). This sequence originates from a woman aged 55-75 years who had recovered from COVID-19. What was sequenced was peripheral blood. The chain combines TRBV19 with TRBJ2-7, with 7 positions matching TRBD1. Here the CDR3 reads CASSIFKGQSYEQYF. The CDR3 region has the DNA TGTGCCAGTAGCATATTTAAGGGACAGTCCTACGAGCAGTACTTC.